What follows is one T cell receptor beta chain and its context. Time point defined: after dendritic cell vaccination, including at tumor progression/relapse. Trimming left V 0 bases short and J 5 bases short, with 7 bases between. CDR1 is SGHAT and CDR2 is FQNNGV in the germline V gene. The CDR3 is made up of 13 amino acids. This record comes from a study of glioma-infiltrating T cells after dendritic cell vaccination. Up to about 2 ug genomic DNA was used for TCRB CDR3 amplification. Sequencing used immunoSEQ multiplex PCR; TCRdb keeps in-frame clones, though not all of them. The table has roughly 87,000 clones, roughly four fifths seen once.

The TCR comes from a human donor with glioblastoma. This sequence joins TRBV11-2 and TRBJ1-2, with D unresolved. This material consisted of blood, taken after dendritic cell vaccination. In nucleotides, the CDR3 is TGTGCCAGCAGCTTAGATCGCAGTTATGGCTACACCTTC. The encoded protein is CASSLDRSYGYTF.